The source of this T cell receptor (beta chain) is a study of blood T cell repertoires in COVID-19. Overall study context: From the United States, Italy and Spain came samples of acute and convalescent COVID-19. PBMCs, B-cell-depleted T cells, or T cells provided the cDNA or gDNA that made up the material.

CDR3 length: 18 amino acids. V gave up 5 bases and J gave up 0 bases, with 22 bases separating them. Germline assignment: CDR1 SNHLY and CDR2 FYNNEI. Those who participated ranged in age from roughly 18 to 89 years and resided in 20 to 30 US areas. This table comes from immunoSEQ multiplex PCR, and its TCRdb copy is limited to in-frame clones, with some not included. The data hold some 380,000 clones, with roughly 90% observed a single time. The chain employs TRBV2 and TRBJ1-2, with no clear D. Source material: PBMCs or T cells enriched from blood (not recorded which). The origin of this receptor is a woman in her forties with acute COVID-19. CDR3 protein: CASSPSFGEGTANYGYTF. CDR3 nucleotide sequence: TGTGCCAGCAGTCCTTCCTTCGGAGAGGGTACAGCTAACTATGGCTACACCTTC.